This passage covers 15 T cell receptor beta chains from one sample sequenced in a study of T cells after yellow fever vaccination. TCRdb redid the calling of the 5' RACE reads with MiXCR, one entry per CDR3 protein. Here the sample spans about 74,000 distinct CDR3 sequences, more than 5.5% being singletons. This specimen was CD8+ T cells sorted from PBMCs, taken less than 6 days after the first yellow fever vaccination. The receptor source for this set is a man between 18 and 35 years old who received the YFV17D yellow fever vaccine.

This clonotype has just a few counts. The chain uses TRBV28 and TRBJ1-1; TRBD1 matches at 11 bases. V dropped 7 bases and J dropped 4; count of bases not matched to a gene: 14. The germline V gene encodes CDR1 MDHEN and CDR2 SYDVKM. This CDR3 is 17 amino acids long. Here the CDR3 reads CASTLPFRDRGSTEAFF. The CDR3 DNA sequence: TGTGCCAGCACCCTACCCTTCCGGGACAGGGGGAGCACTGAAGCTTTCTTT.

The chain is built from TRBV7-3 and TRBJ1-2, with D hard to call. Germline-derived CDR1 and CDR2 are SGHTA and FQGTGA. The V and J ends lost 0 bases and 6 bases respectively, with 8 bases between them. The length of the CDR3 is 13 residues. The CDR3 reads CASSLTPGNGYTF. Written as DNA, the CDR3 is TGTGCCAGCAGCTTAACCCCCGGAAATGGCTACACCTTC.

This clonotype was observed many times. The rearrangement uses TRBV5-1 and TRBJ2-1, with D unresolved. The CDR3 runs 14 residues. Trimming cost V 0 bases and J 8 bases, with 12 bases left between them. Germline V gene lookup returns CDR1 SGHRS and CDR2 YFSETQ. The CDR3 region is CASSLGGLAHEQFF. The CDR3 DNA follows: TGCGCCAGCAGCTTGGGTGGCCTGGCCCATGAGCAGTTCTTC.

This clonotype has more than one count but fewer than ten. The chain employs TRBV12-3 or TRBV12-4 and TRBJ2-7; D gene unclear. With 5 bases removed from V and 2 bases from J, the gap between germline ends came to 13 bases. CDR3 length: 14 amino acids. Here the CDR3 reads CASSGEAPTYEQYF. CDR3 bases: TGTGCCAGCAGTGGAGAAGCACCGACCTACGAGCAGTACTTC.

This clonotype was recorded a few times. CDR3 nucleotide sequence: TGTGCCAGCAGCTTAGTGGACGACCCCGGGGAGCTGTTTTTT. This codes for CASSLVDDPGELFF. The V and J genes are TRBV11-2 and TRBJ2-2; D remains unclear. V was pared by 1 base and J by 6 bases, with 9 bases between. The CDR3 is 14 residues long. Germline V gene data show CDR1 as SGHAT and CDR2 as FQNNGV.

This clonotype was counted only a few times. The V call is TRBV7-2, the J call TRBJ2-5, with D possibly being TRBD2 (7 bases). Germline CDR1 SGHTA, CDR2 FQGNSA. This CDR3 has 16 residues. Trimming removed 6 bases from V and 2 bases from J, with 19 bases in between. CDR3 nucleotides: TGTGCCAGCAGACCTTCGGGGGGCCGACAGCAAGAGACCCAGTACTTC. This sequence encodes CASRPSGGRQQETQYF.

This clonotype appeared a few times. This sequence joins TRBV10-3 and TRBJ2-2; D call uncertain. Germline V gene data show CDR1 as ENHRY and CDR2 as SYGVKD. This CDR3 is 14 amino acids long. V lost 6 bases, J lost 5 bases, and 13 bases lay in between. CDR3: CAIRNEIRTGELFF. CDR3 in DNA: TGTGCCATCAGGAACGAGATACGAACCGGGGAGCTGTTTTTT.

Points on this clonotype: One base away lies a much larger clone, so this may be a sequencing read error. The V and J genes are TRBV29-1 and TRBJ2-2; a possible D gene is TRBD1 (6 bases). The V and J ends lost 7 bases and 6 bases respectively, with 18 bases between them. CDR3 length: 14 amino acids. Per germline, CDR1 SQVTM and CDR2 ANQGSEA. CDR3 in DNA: TGCAGCGCCGAGTCAGGGGAATTCGCCGGGGAGCTGTTTTTT. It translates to CSAESGEFAGELFF.

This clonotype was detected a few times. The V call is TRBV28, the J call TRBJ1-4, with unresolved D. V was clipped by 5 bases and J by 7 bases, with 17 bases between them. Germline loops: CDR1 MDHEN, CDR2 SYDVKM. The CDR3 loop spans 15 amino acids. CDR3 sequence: CASSPSLGWFEKLFF. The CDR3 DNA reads TGTGCCAGCAGTCCTTCTCTGGGATGGTTTGAAAAACTGTTTTTT.

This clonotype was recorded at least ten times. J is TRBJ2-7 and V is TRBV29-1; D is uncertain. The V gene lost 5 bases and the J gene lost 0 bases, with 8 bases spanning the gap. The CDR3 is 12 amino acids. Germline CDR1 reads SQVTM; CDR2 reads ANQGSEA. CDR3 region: CSVLGISYEQYF. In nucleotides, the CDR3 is TGCAGCGTTCTAGGGATCTCCTACGAGCAGTACTTC.

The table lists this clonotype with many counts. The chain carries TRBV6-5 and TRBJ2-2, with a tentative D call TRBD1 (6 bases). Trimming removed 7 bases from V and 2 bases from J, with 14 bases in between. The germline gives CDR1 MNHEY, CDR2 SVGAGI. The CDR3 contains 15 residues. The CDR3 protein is CASMETGDNTGELFF. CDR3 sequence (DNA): TGTGCCAGCATGGAGACAGGCGATAACACCGGGGAGCTGTTTTTT.

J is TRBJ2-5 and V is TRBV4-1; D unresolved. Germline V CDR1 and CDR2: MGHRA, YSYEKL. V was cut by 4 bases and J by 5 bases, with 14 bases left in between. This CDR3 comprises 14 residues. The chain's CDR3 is CASSLKTIGETQYF. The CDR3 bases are TGCGCCAGCAGCCTGAAGACCATTGGGGAGACCCAGTACTTC.

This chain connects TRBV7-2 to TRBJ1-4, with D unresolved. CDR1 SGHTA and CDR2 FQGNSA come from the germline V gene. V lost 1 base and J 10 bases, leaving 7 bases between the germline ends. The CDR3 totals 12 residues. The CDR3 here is CASSLGGVKLFF. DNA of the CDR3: TGTGCCAGCAGCTTAGGAGGAGTAAAACTGTTTTTT.

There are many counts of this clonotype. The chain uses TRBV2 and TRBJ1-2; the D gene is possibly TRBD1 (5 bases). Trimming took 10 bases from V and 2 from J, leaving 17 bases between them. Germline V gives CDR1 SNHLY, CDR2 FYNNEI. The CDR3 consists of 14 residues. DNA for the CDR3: TGTGCCACCGAGGAACAGGTTACGAACTATGGCTACACCTTC. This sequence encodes CATEEQVTNYGYTF.

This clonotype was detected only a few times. The CDR3 is CASSSDPQGTSTDTQYF. DNA for the CDR3: TGTGCCAGCAGTTCGGACCCACAGGGAACTAGCACAGATACGCAGTATTTT. The chain is built from TRBV27 and TRBJ2-3, with a tentative D call TRBD1 (6 bases). Germline lookup yields CDR1 MNHEY and CDR2 SMNVEV (reference sequence). The CDR3 spans 17 residues. V dropped 4 bases and J dropped 0 bases, with 17 bases sitting between them.